What follows are 16 T cell receptor beta chains derived from one specimen sequenced in a study of T-cell memory formation after mild COVID-19. TCRdb processed the 5' RACE reads anew with MiXCR; each CDR3 protein has one entry. The sample shows hundreds of thousands of distinct CDR3 sequences, roughly 18% of them seen only once. What was sequenced was PBMCs or a T cell subset sorted from them (not recorded which). The receptors derive from an adult woman who had mild COVID-19 (a few samples of this study predate the infection). Cell type and time point are not known.

The chain uses TRBV5-1 and TRBJ2-7, with a weak D call TRBD1 (6 bases). Germline V gene lookup returns CDR1 SGHRS and CDR2 YFSETQ. Trimming stripped 4 bases from V and 0 bases from J, with 14 bases between. The length of the CDR3 is 15 residues. The CDR3 region is CASSTDSQSSYEQYF. The CDR3 nucleotides read TGCGCCAGCAGCACGGACAGCCAAAGCTCCTACGAGCAGTACTTC.

This clonotype came up a few times. The CDR3 DNA reads as TGCGCCAGCAGCTTAGCTAGCGGGGGGGCCAGAACCTACGAGCAGTACTTC. Translating it yields CASSLASGGARTYEQYF. This chain joins TRBV5-1 and TRBJ2-7; 12 bases fit TRBD2. Unmatched junction bases numbered 8, after V lost 2 bases and J lost 2 bases. This CDR3 has 17 amino acids. Germline loops: CDR1 SGHRS, CDR2 YFSETQ.

This clonotype was observed a handful of times. V usage is TRBV6-5 and J usage is TRBJ2-5; D is undetermined. The germline CDR1 and CDR2 sequences are MNHEY and SVGAGI. Trimming pared 6 bases from V and 4 bases from J, leaving 12 bases between. The CDR3 runs to 13 residues. CDR3 residues: CASSQRVAETQYF. CDR3 nucleotide sequence: TGTGCCAGCAGCCAACGGGTTGCAGAGACCCAGTACTTC.

The chain is built from TRBV15 and TRBJ2-2; 8 bases line up with TRBD1. The germline CDR1 and CDR2 sequences are LNHNV and YYDKDF (reference sequence). V shed 7 bases and J 3 bases; nucleotides not matched to a gene: 4. This CDR3 is built from 14 residues. The CDR3 here is CATKPTGDTGELFF. The CDR3 DNA is TGTGCCACCAAACCGACAGGGGACACCGGGGAGCTGTTTTTT.

This chain joins TRBV5-6 and TRBJ1-4, with D perhaps TRBD1 (6 bases). Looked up from germline, CDR1 is SGHDT and CDR2 is YYEEEE. Trimming shortened V by 4 bases and J by 10 bases, and 17 bases separated the two germline ends. This CDR3 comprises 14 residues. As DNA, the CDR3 is TGTGCCAGCAGCGCGCGGACAGCTGAGGGAAAACTGTTTTTT. Amino acid sequence: CASSARTAEGKLFF.

The CDR3: CASSSTIQGPLDEQFF. DNA for the CDR3: TGCGCCAGCAGCTCAACAATACAGGGTCCCCTCGATGAGCAGTTCTTC. The chain employs TRBV5-1 and TRBJ2-1; TRBD1 is a possible D gene (6 bases). With 3 bases removed from V and 8 bases from J, the gap between germline ends came to 21 bases. This CDR3 has 16 residues. The germline V gene encodes CDR1 SGHRS and CDR2 YFSETQ.

The genes are TRBV18 and TRBJ2-7; 8 bases agree with TRBD2. Germline V gene lookup returns CDR1 KGHSH and CDR2 LQKENI. There are 14 residues in the CDR3. The V gene end was trimmed by 8 bases and the J gene end by 4 bases; junction bases not matched to a gene: 10. CDR3 sequence (DNA): TGTGCCAGCAGCCCCCCAGCGGGAGCATACGAGCAGTACTTC. Translation: CASSPPAGAYEQYF.

The chain joins TRBV20-1 to TRBJ2-7, with D tentatively TRBD1 (6 bases). This CDR3 is built from 12 residues. V lost 5 bases and J 2 bases, leaving 10 bases between the germline ends. Germline V gene data show CDR1 as DFQATT and CDR2 as SNEGSKA (reference sequence). The CDR3 DNA reads as TGCAGTGCTTTAAGACAGGCCTACGAGCAGTACTTC. Translation: CSALRQAYEQYF.

This clonotype was observed a few times. The gene calls are TRBV4-1 and TRBJ2-5; no clear D gene. The length of the CDR3 is 14 residues. The V end lost 1 base, the J end lost 5 bases, and 11 bases lay between the germline ends. The germline V gene has CDR1 MGHRA and CDR2 YSYEKL. CDR3 nucleotides: TGCGCCAGCAGCCAAGTCCCCGCCGGGGAGACCCAGTACTTC. Protein: CASSQVPAGETQYF.

This sequence joins TRBV5-1 and TRBJ2-7; D perhaps matches TRBD1 (5 bases). This CDR3 has 13 residues. Trimming removed 2 bases at V and 5 bases at J, with 11 bases between. Germline values: CDR1 SGHRS, CDR2 YFSETQ. The CDR3 sequence is CASSFQGFDEQYF. CDR3 nucleotides: TGCGCCAGCAGCTTTCAGGGTTTCGACGAGCAGTACTTC.

This chain connects TRBV28 to TRBJ1-2, with 7 bases that match TRBD1. In germline, CDR1 is MDHEN, CDR2 SYDVKM. The junction had 6 bases not matched to a gene; V was cut back by 5 bases and J by 6 bases. The CDR3 is made up of 13 amino acids. In DNA form, the CDR3 reads TGTGCCAGCAGTGTCGGGACAGTCCATGGCTACACCTTC. Amino acids: CASSVGTVHGYTF.

The J gene is TRBJ2-1, the V gene TRBV4-1; D may match TRBD1 or TRBD2 (5 bases each). The length of the CDR3 is 13 residues. The V gene's germline CDR1 is MGHRA and CDR2 YSYEKL. V shed 3 bases and J shed 9 bases, with 12 bases lying between them. The CDR3 sequence is CASSQSPGTEQFF. The DNA for the CDR3 is TGCGCCAGCAGCCAGAGCCCTGGGACTGAGCAGTTCTTC.

The rearrangement joins TRBV11-3 to TRBJ2-1; 13 nucleotides agree with TRBD2. The V gene end was trimmed by 5 bases and the J gene end by 4 bases; junction bases not matched to a gene: 11. Germline lookup yields CDR1 SGHNT and CDR2 YENEEA. The CDR3 runs 18 residues. The CDR3 sequence is CASSPWTSGRSGYNEQFF. The CDR3 DNA sequence: TGTGCCAGCAGCCCGTGGACTAGCGGGAGAAGTGGTTACAATGAGCAGTTCTTC.

This clonotype was counted only a few times. The rearrangement joins TRBV9 to TRBJ2-1; TRBD2 agrees at 11 bases. Germline V gene lookup returns CDR1 SGDLS and CDR2 YYNGEE. The CDR3 totals 15 residues. V lost 0 bases and J lost 14; bases outside the gene matches: 10. CDR3 nucleotide sequence: TGTGCCAGCAGCGTAGGGGTGACTAGCGGGGATTTCGAGTTCTTC. As protein: CASSVGVTSGDFEFF.

This clonotype was observed a few times. The gene calls are TRBV5-1 and TRBJ2-7; no clear D. V lost 3 bases and J 2 bases, leaving 9 bases between the germline ends. The CDR3 has 13 amino acids. Germline CDR1 SGHRS, CDR2 YFSETQ. The CDR3 region is CASSYDKAYEQYF. The CDR3 coding sequence is TGCGCCAGCAGCTACGACAAGGCCTACGAGCAGTACTTC.

In its sample, this clonotype was seen a few times. This CDR3 is CASSSRTSGFLEQYF. DNA of the CDR3: TGTGCCAGCAGCTCCAGGACTAGCGGTTTTTTAGAGCAGTACTTC. The chain joins TRBV7-8 to TRBJ2-7, with 10 bases aligning to TRBD2. Germline V lookup: CDR1 SGHVS, CDR2 FQNEAQ. With 4 bases clipped from V and 7 bases from J, the junction kept 10 bases outside the gene matches. This CDR3 comprises 15 residues. Supplemented by reference TRBV7-8 and TRBJ2-7, the full variable domain reads GAGVSQSPRYKVAKRGQDVALRCDPISGHVSLFWYQQALGQGPEFLTYFQNEAQLDKSGLPSDRFFAERPEGSVSTLKIQRTQQEDSAVYLCASSSRTSGFLEQYFGPGTRLTVT.